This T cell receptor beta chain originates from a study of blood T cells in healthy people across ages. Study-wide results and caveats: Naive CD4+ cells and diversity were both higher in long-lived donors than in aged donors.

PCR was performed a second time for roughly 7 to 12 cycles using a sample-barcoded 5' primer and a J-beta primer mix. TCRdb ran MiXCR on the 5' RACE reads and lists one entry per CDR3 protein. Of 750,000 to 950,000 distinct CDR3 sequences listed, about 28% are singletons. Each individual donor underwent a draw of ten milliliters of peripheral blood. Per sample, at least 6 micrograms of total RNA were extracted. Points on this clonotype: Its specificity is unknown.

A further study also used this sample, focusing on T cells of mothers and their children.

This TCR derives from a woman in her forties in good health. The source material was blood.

In DNA, the CDR3 is TGTGCCACCAGTGATCTTCGGCAGGGGCGGGAGACCCAGTACTTC. Its translation: CATSDLRQGRETQYF. The genes are TRBV24-1 and TRBJ2-5; a weak D match, TRBD1 (6 bases). V was cut by 3 bases and J by 5 bases, with 15 bases left in between. Germline values: CDR1 KGHDR, CDR2 SFDVKD. The CDR3 has 15 amino acids.